The 22 T cell receptor beta chains given below trace back to one sample, sequenced in a study of cytomegalovirus exposure and HLA in healthy donors. The PCR contained 60 Vbeta and 13 Jbeta primers. TCRdb keeps only in-frame clones here, not all; method: immunoSEQ multiplex PCR. The sample holds about 100,000 clones, roughly three quarters seen once. Sequencing used PBMCs. These receptors were collected from a man aged 35 to 55 in good health and CMV-seropositive.

The V call is TRBV13, the J call TRBJ2-3, with 13 bases that match TRBD2. CDR3 length: 17 amino acids. Per the germline V gene, CDR1 is PRHDT and CDR2 is FYEKMQ (reference sequence). V gave up 3 bases and J gave up 1 base; unmatched junction bases: 4. CDR3 coding DNA: TGTGCCAGCAGCTTGAGGACTAGCGGGAGTCGCACAGATACGCAGTATTTT. It translates to CASSLRTSGSRTDTQYF. Looking up the rest from reference TRBV13 and TRBJ2-3 gives the full variable domain: AAGVIQSPRHLIKEKRETATLKCYPIPRHDTVYWYQQGPGQDPQFLISFYEKMQSDKGSIPDRFSAQQFSDYHSELNMSSLELGDSALYFCASSLRTSGSRTDTQYFGPGTRLTVL.

This sequence joins TRBV7-2 and TRBJ1-2; TRBD1 aligns across 8 bases. This CDR3 spans 15 amino acids. The J segment lost 4 bases and the V segment lost 5 bases, leaving 9 bases of the junction unmatched. CDR1 is SGHTA and CDR2 is FQGNSA in the germline V gene. CDR3: CASSPDTGTGYGYTF. The DNA of the CDR3 is TGTGCCAGCAGCCCTGACACCGGGACAGGCTATGGCTACACCTTC.

This clone was detected a few times. The chain employs TRBV6-5 and TRBJ2-3; maybe TRBD2 (6 bases). V was pared by 5 bases and J by 0 bases, with 12 bases between. The CDR3 spans 15 residues. CDR1 and CDR2 (germline): MNHEY, SVGAGI. CDR3 coding DNA: TGTGCCAGCAGTGCTAGCGAAGGGAGCACAGATACGCAGTATTTT. This encodes CASSASEGSTDTQYF.

The chain employs TRBV20-1 and TRBJ1-2; 7 nucleotides match TRBD1. V was clipped by 6 bases and J by 3 bases; unmatched bases: 1. Germline V gene sequence: CDR1 DFQATT, CDR2 SNEGSKA (reference sequence). The CDR3 covers 11 residues. The CDR3 DNA reads TGCAGTGCCGGGACAGACTATGGCTACACCTTC. Translating gives CSAGTDYGYTF.

This clone has only a few counts. This chain uses TRBV14 with TRBJ2-1; 8 bases fit TRBD2. Losses at the gene ends were 8 bases for V and 8 bases for J; bases not matched to a gene: 14. Looked up from germline, CDR1 is SGHDN and CDR2 is FVKESK. This CDR3 contains 15 residues. CDR3 nucleotide sequence: TGTGCCAGCGATTCTAGCGGGTCACCACCCGATGAGCAGTTCTTC. Protein sequence: CASDSSGSPPDEQFF.

The rearrangement joins TRBV7-9 to TRBJ2-5; D perhaps matches TRBD2 (5 bases). Germline lookup yields CDR1 SEHNR and CDR2 FQNEAQ (reference sequence). V was shortened by 2 bases and J by 3 bases, with 7 bases between the two germline ends. The CDR3 sequence is 13 residues long. The CDR3 DNA follows: TGTGCCAGCAGCTTATTCGGGGAAGAGACCCAGTACTTC. Its translation is CASSLFGEETQYF.

The CDR3 bases are TGTGCCAGCAGCTTAGGTTTGGGGGCCCAAGAGACCCAGTACTTC. Translation gives CASSLGLGAQETQYF. This chain uses TRBV7-3 with TRBJ2-5; possibly TRBD1 for D (6 bases). The CDR3 totals 15 residues. V was pared by 2 bases and J by 1 base, with 11 bases between. CDR1 and CDR2 from the germline V gene are SGHTA and FQGTGA.

This sequence joins TRBV6-1 and TRBJ2-7; maybe TRBD2 (5 bases). Germline CDR1 is MNHNS and CDR2 is SASEGT. V lost 9 bases, J lost 0 bases, and 12 bases lay in between. The CDR3 has 13 residues. CDR3 amino acids: CASTSGSSYEQYF. The CDR3 DNA reads as TGTGCCAGTACCAGCGGAAGCTCCTACGAGCAGTACTTC.

This clone showed up just a few times. The chain couples TRBV9 to TRBJ2-1, with TRBD1 matching over 8 bases. Germline loops: CDR1 SGDLS, CDR2 YYNGEE. The CDR3 spans 15 residues. V dropped 4 bases and J dropped 9; count of bases not matched to a gene: 12. The CDR3 is CASSPSATGAFEQFF. Here the CDR3 DNA reads TGTGCCAGCAGCCCTTCCGCGACAGGGGCTTTTGAGCAGTTCTTC. Using reference TRBV9 and TRBJ2-1 for the parts outside the CDR3, the full variable domain is DSGVTQTPKHLITATGQRVTLRCSPRSGDLSVYWYQQSLDQGLQFLIQYYNGEERAKGNILERFSAQQFPDLHSELNLSSLELGDSALYFCASSPSATGAFEQFFGPGTRLTVL.

The V and J genes are TRBV10-2 and TRBJ2-6, with D tentatively TRBD2 (5 bases). The CDR3 covers 17 residues. V lost 10 bases to trimming and J lost 0 bases, with 19 bases between them. Germline CDR1 WSHSY, CDR2 SAAADI. The CDR3 DNA reads as TGCGCCACCAGCGGAGGAGAATCGGACTCTGGGGCCAACGTCCTGACTTTC. Protein sequence: CATSGGESDSGANVLTF.

The chain is built from TRBV5-5 and TRBJ2-5; possibly TRBD2 for D (5 bases). V was shortened by 4 bases and J by 5 bases, with 12 bases between the two germline ends. The CDR3 extends over 13 amino acids. Germline CDR1 is SGHKS and CDR2 is YYEKEE (reference sequence). This chain's CDR3 is CASSPAGGETQYF. CDR3 nucleotides: TGTGCCAGCAGCCCCGCGGGTGGGGAGACCCAGTACTTC.

This rearrangement joins TRBV6-5 to TRBJ2-1, with a possible D match to TRBD2 (6 bases). The V end lost 4 bases, the J end lost 7 bases, and 17 bases lay between the germline ends. CDR3 size: 15 residues. The germline gives CDR1 MNHEY, CDR2 SVGAGI. CDR3 nucleotides: TGTGCCAGCAGTTGGCGACCTAGCGTTATGAATGAGCAGTTCTTC. Amino acid sequence: CASSWRPSVMNEQFF.

V usage is TRBV27 and J usage is TRBJ2-5; D ambiguous. CDR3 length: 13 residues. Trimming took off 1 base at V and 1 base at J, with 4 bases between the two ends. The germline gives CDR1 MNHEY, CDR2 SMNVEV (reference sequence). CDR3 sequence (DNA): TGTGCCAGCAGTTTATACGGCCAAGAGACCCAGTACTTC. It specifies CASSLYGQETQYF.

This clone came up a few times. The chain joins TRBV19 to TRBJ1-5; tentative D call: TRBD1 (6 bases). Deletions cut 3 bases from V and 6 bases from J, with 18 bases between. The CDR3 extends over 16 amino acids. Germline loops: CDR1 LNHDA, CDR2 SQIVND (reference sequence). The chain's CDR3 is CASSIWGPGESQPQHF. As DNA, the CDR3 is TGTGCCAGTAGTATCTGGGGGCCGGGTGAAAGTCAGCCCCAGCATTTT.

The chain has TRBV5-4 and TRBJ2-5; 9 bases align to TRBD2. V lost 3 bases to trimming and J lost 5 bases; unmatched junction nucleotides: 5. From germline, CDR1 is SGHNT and CDR2 YYREEE (reference sequence). The CDR3 is made up of 14 amino acids. CDR3 coding DNA: TGTGCCAGCAGCTCAGGGCGGGGGGGTGAGACCCAGTACTTC. This gives the protein CASSSGRGGETQYF.

The J gene is TRBJ2-1, the V gene TRBV14; D gene ambiguous. This CDR3 region has 14 residues. Per the germline V gene, CDR1 is SGHDN and CDR2 is FVKESK. The V and J ends lost 1 base and 4 bases respectively, with 8 bases between them. The CDR3 protein is CASSQGLPYNEQFF. CDR3 bases: TGTGCCAGCAGCCAAGGTCTACCATACAATGAGCAGTTCTTC.

The chain joins TRBV5-1 to TRBJ2-3; D gene uncertain. CDR3 length: 14 amino acids. Germline V gene sequence: CDR1 SGHRS, CDR2 YFSETQ. V shed 1 base and J shed 0 bases, with 6 bases lying between them. The CDR3 is CASSLPTSTDTQYF. The CDR3 DNA follows: TGCGCCAGCAGCTTGCCTACTAGCACAGATACGCAGTATTTT.

This chain connects TRBV28 to TRBJ1-1, with D perhaps TRBD1 (5 bases). Per the germline V gene, CDR1 is MDHEN and CDR2 is SYDVKM. V gave up 4 bases and J gave up 6 bases, with 18 bases separating them. The CDR3 covers 15 residues. The CDR3 region is CASSSPDMTTPEAFF. CDR3 sequence (DNA): TGTGCCAGCAGTTCCCCGGACATGACCACGCCTGAAGCTTTCTTT.

V and J are TRBV19 and TRBJ1-1; no clear D gene. With 3 bases removed from V and 0 bases from J, the gap between germline ends came to 11 bases. This CDR3 contains 15 residues. Germline CDR1 LNHDA, CDR2 SQIVND (reference sequence). CDR3 in amino acids: CASSMRPNMNTEAFF. CDR3 sequence (DNA): TGTGCCAGTAGTATGCGGCCGAATATGAACACTGAAGCTTTCTTT.

The chain is built from TRBV7-9 and TRBJ2-5; a possible D gene is TRBD2 (6 bases). Germline V gene data show CDR1 as SEHNR and CDR2 as FQNEAQ (reference sequence). The germline V and J ends were trimmed by 5 bases and 1 base, with 11 bases remaining between them. The CDR3 is 14 residues long. The CDR3 DNA reads TGTGCCAGCAGCCCCAGGGACTTCCAAGAGACCCAGTACTTC. Translating it yields CASSPRDFQETQYF.

This clone was observed a few times. The chain uses TRBV11-2 and TRBJ1-5; D ambiguous. This CDR3 is 14 amino acids long. CDR1 is SGHAT and CDR2 is FQNNGV in the germline V gene. The V end lost 3 bases, the J end lost 4 bases, and 10 bases lay between the germline ends. CDR3 DNA: TGTGCCAGCAGCTTGTATAACAGTAATCAGCCCCAGCATTTT. Protein: CASSLYNSNQPQHF.

The chain combines TRBV27 with TRBJ2-1; 13 bases align to TRBD2. CDR3 length: 15 amino acids. J was trimmed by 4 bases and V by 7 bases; bases with no gene match: 4. Germline CDR1 and CDR2: MNHEY and SMNVEV (reference sequence). CDR3 loop: CASTPGLAGYNEQFF. Here the CDR3 DNA reads TGTGCCAGCACCCCGGGACTAGCGGGATACAATGAGCAGTTCTTC.